This TCR beta chain was sequenced during a study of early T cells in non-severe SARS-CoV-2 infection. Study-wide background: Unsorted whole-blood RNA was sequenced in bulk, leaving chains unpaired.

Study conclusions and caveats: VDJdb matches were skewed toward anti-spike CD8 T cell responses.

This clonotype was observed a handful of times. Its antigen is still unknown. TCRdb called the 5' RACE reads again in MiXCR, with one record for every CDR3 protein. The sample includes about 90,000 distinct CDR3 sequences, around 12% seen only once; the top ten take 3.5% to 5%. Germline lookup yields CDR1 MNHEY and CDR2 SVGAGI. Trimming removed 1 base at V and 0 bases at J, with 10 bases between. This CDR3 spans 15 amino acids. Sequences were derived from whole blood, sampled at baseline. The chain links TRBV6-5 to TRBJ2-7; tentative D call: TRBD1 (5 bases). The clonotype originates from an adult who was a healthcare worker with PCR-confirmed SARS-CoV-2 infection or an uninfected control (not recorded which). Here the CDR3 reads CASSYFRVSSYEQYF. CDR3 nucleotide sequence: TGTGCCAGCAGTTACTTCAGGGTTAGCTCCTACGAGCAGTACTTC.